These 20 T cell receptor beta chains originate from one sample sequenced in a study of graft-versus-host responses after intestinal transplantation. TCRdb's table, derived via immunoSEQ multiplex PCR, lists solely in-frame clones and lacks some. The sample holds around 20,000 clones, approximately 45% seen once. This material consisted of alloreactive CD4+ T cells from a mixed lymphocyte reaction culture, taken before intestinal transplant. As to subset: CFSE-low proliferating T cells sorted from roughly 6-day pre-transplant mixed lymphocyte reaction (GvH or HvG direction). The receptors originated from a human patient who received an intestinal transplant.

The J gene is TRBJ1-2, the V gene TRBV6-5; D is possibly TRBD1 (5 bases). With 0 bases removed from V and 5 bases from J, the gap between germline ends came to 16 bases. There are 16 residues in the CDR3. Per germline, CDR1 MNHEY and CDR2 SVGAGI. CDR3 amino acids: CASSYSSPLAGYGYTF. In DNA form, the CDR3 reads TGTGCCAGCAGTTACTCGAGTCCCCTGGCAGGGTATGGCTACACCTTC.

The sample holds a few counts of this clone. The chain is built from TRBV6-5 and TRBJ2-7; a weak D match, TRBD1 (5 bases). Trimming stripped 5 bases from V and 0 bases from J, with 14 bases between. The CDR3 sequence is 15 residues long. Germline CDR1 MNHEY, CDR2 SVGAGI. The CDR3 reads CASSRLGQVSYEQYF. DNA of the CDR3: TGTGCCAGCAGTCGGTTGGGGCAGGTCTCCTACGAGCAGTACTTC.

This clone was observed a few times. The chain is built from TRBV10-3 and TRBJ1-1; D unresolved. The germline gives CDR1 ENHRY, CDR2 SYGVKD. This CDR3 is 14 amino acids long. V dropped 0 bases and J dropped 7 bases, with 12 bases sitting between them. The CDR3 here is CAISESTEGSEAFF. CDR3 DNA: TGTGCCATCAGTGAGTCCACAGAAGGCAGTGAAGCTTTCTTT.

CDR3 in amino acids: CASSLGRGDTEAFF. The CDR3 coding sequence is TGTGCCAGCAGTCTGGGTCGGGGAGACACTGAAGCTTTCTTT. The rearrangement links TRBV27 to TRBJ1-1; no clear D. Germline V CDR1 and CDR2: MNHEY, SMNVEV (reference sequence). The CDR3 runs 14 residues. Trimming shortened V by 5 bases and J by 3 bases, and 13 bases separated the two germline ends.

CDR3 DNA: TGTGCCAGCTCAAGTACAGGGGATCCCTACGAGCAGTACTTC. This codes for CASSSTGDPYEQYF. The chain couples TRBV18 to TRBJ2-7; 7 positions agree with TRBD1. This CDR3 contains 14 residues. Trimming removed 5 bases from V and 2 bases from J; junction bases left unmatched: 6. In germline, CDR1 is KGHSH, CDR2 LQKENI.

The chain combines TRBV6-5 with TRBJ2-5; maybe TRBD2 (6 bases). V lost 3 bases and J lost 5, with 16 bases in between. In germline, CDR1 is MNHEY, CDR2 SVGAGI. The CDR3 sequence is 15 residues long. The CDR3 region is CASSYGGLGWETQYF. CDR3 coding DNA: TGTGCCAGCAGTTATGGGGGGTTAGGATGGGAGACCCAGTACTTC.

This clone was counted a few times. This sequence joins TRBV18 and TRBJ1-1, with TRBD1 as a possible D gene (6 bases). This CDR3 is built from 13 residues. Germline V gene sequence: CDR1 KGHSH, CDR2 LQKENI. Trimming shortened V by 2 bases and J by 3 bases, and 7 bases separated the two germline ends. CDR3 sequence: CASSPGQYTEAFF. The CDR3 DNA follows: TGTGCCAGCTCACCAGGACAGTACACTGAAGCTTTCTTT. The full variable domain, with the rest looked up from reference TRBV18 and TRBJ1-1, is NAGVMQNPRHLVRRRGQEARLRCSPMKGHSHVYWYRQLPEEGLKFMVYLQKENIIDESGMPKERFSAEFPKEGPSILRIQQVVRGDSAAYFCASSPGQYTEAFFGQGTRLTVV.

This clone showed up just a few times. The chain employs TRBV11-2 and TRBJ1-3; D remains ambiguous. The CDR3 loop spans 15 amino acids. CDR1 SGHAT and CDR2 FQNNGV come from the germline V gene. Trimming left V 2 bases short and J 4 bases short, with 12 bases between. CDR3 amino acids: CASSLPIFGGNTIYF. The CDR3 DNA follows: TGTGCCAGCAGCTTACCGATATTTGGCGGAAACACCATATATTTT.

This clone was seen once. The rearrangement uses TRBV6-6 and TRBJ2-7; 12 bases line up with TRBD2. V lost 6 bases and J lost 2; bases outside the gene matches: 2. The germline gives CDR1 MNHNY, CDR2 SVGAGI (reference sequence). The CDR3 contains 14 residues. The CDR3 loop reads CASSRLAGAYEQYF. Here the CDR3 DNA reads TGTGCCAGCAGCCGACTAGCGGGGGCCTACGAGCAGTACTTC.

This clone was counted only a few times. The chain employs TRBV29-1 and TRBJ2-6; a weak D match, TRBD1 (5 bases). Trimming cost V 6 bases and J 2 bases, with 8 bases left between them. This CDR3 region has 13 residues. The germline V gene has CDR1 SQVTM and CDR2 ANQGSEA. CDR3 in amino acids: CSVQAAGANVLTF. In nucleotides, the CDR3 is TGCAGCGTACAGGCGGCTGGGGCCAACGTCCTGACTTTC.

This CDR3 reads CASSWDRGQNTEAFF. The CDR3 DNA reads as TGTGCCAGCAGTTGGGACAGGGGGCAAAACACTGAAGCTTTCTTT. The chain joins TRBV6-5 to TRBJ1-1; 12 bases map to TRBD1. The junction had 2 bases not matched to a gene; V was cut back by 4 bases and J by 2 bases. The CDR3 covers 15 residues. The germline V gene has CDR1 MNHEY and CDR2 SVGAGI.

This clone has a handful of counts. The rearrangement links TRBV18 to TRBJ2-5; the D is unclear. The CDR3 sequence is 14 residues long. Per the germline V gene, CDR1 is KGHSH and CDR2 is LQKENI. The germline V and J ends were trimmed by 4 bases and 1 base, with 10 bases remaining between them. The CDR3 sequence: CASSLLDTQETQYF. CDR3 coding DNA: TGTGCCAGCTCACTACTCGACACCCAAGAGACCCAGTACTTC.

This chain uses TRBV18 with TRBJ1-4; TRBD1 agrees at 8 bases. The CDR3 runs to 16 residues. Germline V lookup: CDR1 KGHSH, CDR2 LQKENI. With V trimmed by 4 bases and J by 0 bases, 4 bases remained unmatched. The CDR3 protein is CASSRGQVATNEKLFF. CDR3 DNA: TGTGCCAGCTCACGGGGACAGGTCGCAACTAATGAAAAACTGTTTTTT.

The genes are TRBV19 and TRBJ1-1; a possible D gene is TRBD1 (6 bases). CDR1 is LNHDA and CDR2 is SQIVND in the germline V gene (reference sequence). The CDR3 runs 17 residues. Trimming took off 10 bases at V and 0 bases at J, with 24 bases between the two ends. The CDR3 here is CANPRSRGTFMNTEAFF. CDR3 DNA sequence: TGTGCCAACCCTAGATCCCGAGGGACATTTATGAACACTGAAGCTTTCTTT.

This clone was counted a few times. This chain links TRBV18 with TRBJ2-3; D not resolved. Trimming stripped 3 bases from V and 2 bases from J, with 9 bases between. The CDR3 length is 14 residues. Germline CDR1 is KGHSH and CDR2 is LQKENI. The CDR3 DNA is TGTGCCAGCTCACCGCTAATGATCACAGATACGCAGTATTTT. Translating gives CASSPLMITDTQYF.

The chain recombines TRBV5-1 with TRBJ2-2; 9 bases fit TRBD2. Per germline, CDR1 SGHRS and CDR2 YFSETQ. The CDR3 is 14 residues long. V was pared by 5 bases and J by 5 bases, with 4 bases of the junction left unmatched. CDR3: CASSRLAGTGELFF. The DNA for the CDR3 is TGCGCCAGCAGTCGGCTAGCGGGGACCGGGGAGCTGTTTTTT.

The chain carries TRBV29-1 and TRBJ2-1; TRBD2 is a possible D gene (5 bases). The germline V and J ends were trimmed by 7 bases and 10 bases, with 17 bases remaining between them. The CDR3 extends over 12 amino acids. The germline CDR1 and CDR2 sequences are SQVTM and ANQGSEA. CDR3 in DNA: TGCAGCGGAAGAGTGGACCCGGGAGAGCAGTTCTTC. The encoded protein is CSGRVDPGEQFF.

This clone was seen a few times. The chain recombines TRBV27 with TRBJ1-2; 11 bases map to TRBD1. CDR3 length: 14 residues. The junction had 13 bases not matched to a gene; V was cut back by 10 bases and J by 9 bases. Germline CDR1 reads MNHEY; CDR2 reads SMNVEV (reference sequence). The CDR3 protein is CATTKIGTGGRYTF. The CDR3 DNA is TGTGCCACCACCAAAATAGGGACAGGGGGGCGCTACACCTTC.

The chain couples TRBV10-3 to TRBJ1-1; D is possibly TRBD1 (6 bases). Germline V gene data show CDR1 as ENHRY and CDR2 as SYGVKD. CDR3 length equals 13 residues. The V end was cut by 3 bases, the J end by 7 bases, with 12 bases between. The CDR3 DNA sequence: TGTGCCATCAGTGAAACAGGGTGGGGTGAAGCTTTCTTT. Amino acid sequence: CAISETGWGEAFF.

This chain connects TRBV10-1 to TRBJ2-7, with TRBD2 as a possible D gene (5 bases). Between the trimmed V and J ends, which lost 4 bases and 4 bases, there was a span of 20 bases. Germline CDR1 WNHNN, CDR2 SYGVQD (reference sequence). The CDR3 sequence is 16 residues long. CDR3 DNA sequence: TGCGCCAGCAGTGCGGCTTCCTACGTCCCGGGATACGAGCAGTACTTC. As protein: CASSAASYVPGYEQYF.